This TCR beta chain originates from a study of shared clonotypes between healthy human individuals. Trimming shortened V by 2 bases and J by 5 bases, and 7 bases separated the two germline ends. The length of the CDR3 is 13 residues. Germline lookup yields CDR1 SGHNT and CDR2 YYREEE (reference sequence). Sequencing used immunoSEQ multiplex PCR; TCRdb keeps in-frame clones, though not all of them. The table lists hundreds of thousands of clones, 97% of them singletons. Sequenced: naive CD4+ T cells sorted from blood. This sample's subset: CD45RA+ positively selected. The TCR sequence derives from a young woman in good health. The chain uses TRBV5-4 and TRBJ2-2; tentative D call: TRBD1 (5 bases). CDR3 in amino acids: CASSFQGTGELFF. CDR3 nucleotides: TGTGCCAGCAGCTTTCAGGGAACCGGGGAGCTGTTTTTT.